Below are 12 T cell receptor beta chains sequenced from a single sample in a study of CD8 T cells in Susac syndrome. After extraction with the RNeasy kit, about 0.45 to 1 ug of the RNA was reverse transcribed using random hexamers. TCRdb re-derived calls from the immunoSEQ multiplex PCR reads in MiXCR, one entry per CDR3 protein. The profile shows approximately 180,000 distinct CDR3 sequences, approximately 93% of them singletons. Material for sequencing was CD4+ T cells from PBMCs. The receptors come from a human donor with multiple sclerosis.

This sequence joins TRBV5-6 and TRBJ2-7; 10 nucleotides match TRBD1. Germline values: CDR1 SGHDT, CDR2 YYEEEE. V gave up 4 bases and J gave up 4 bases; unmatched junction bases: 8. The CDR3 totals 15 residues. Here the CDR3 DNA reads TGTGCCAGCAGCCCGGGAGGGACAGGGGATTACGAGCAGTACTTC. Protein sequence: CASSPGGTGDYEQYF.

The chain has TRBV11-3 and TRBJ2-1, with D hard to call. The ends were cut back, 6 bases at V and 5 bases at J, with 17 bases in the middle. This CDR3 has 15 amino acids. Germline CDR1 and CDR2: SGHNT and YENEEA. The CDR3 coding sequence is TGTGCCAGCAGTGGCCGGTACGCCAAAGACAATGAGCAGTTCTTC. Its protein product is CASSGRYAKDNEQFF.

The chain is built from TRBV5-6 and TRBJ1-5; D perhaps matches TRBD1 (5 bases). The CDR3 contains 13 residues. Trimming removed 2 bases at V and 11 bases at J, with 14 bases between. Germline V gives CDR1 SGHDT, CDR2 YYEEEE. CDR3 DNA: TGTGCCAGCAGCTTCGGTATGGGGGGGGCCCAGCATTTT. It encodes CASSFGMGGAQHF. Full variable domain (remainder filled in from reference TRBV5-6 and TRBJ1-5): DAGVTQSPTHLIKTRGQQVTLRCSPKSGHDTVSWYQQALGQGPQFIFQYYEEEERQRGNFPDRFSGHQFPNYSSELNVNALLLGDSALYLCASSFGMGGAQHFGDGTRLSIL.

The chain carries TRBV5-1 and TRBJ2-3; unclear D gene. Trimming removed 0 bases from V and 2 bases from J, with 4 bases in between. CDR1 is SGHRS, CDR2 YFSETQ, per germline. CDR3 length equals 13 residues. CDR3: CASSLDYTDTQYF. As DNA, the CDR3 is TGCGCCAGCAGCTTGGACTACACAGATACGCAGTATTTT.

This chain connects TRBV5-1 to TRBJ1-1; tentative D call: TRBD1 (5 bases). Germline lookup yields CDR1 SGHRS and CDR2 YFSETQ. Trimming cost V 1 base and J 9 bases, with 13 bases left between them. CDR3 length equals 13 residues. In DNA form, the CDR3 reads TGCGCCAGCAGCTTGTGGGAGACAGAAAAAGCTTTCTTT. It specifies CASSLWETEKAFF.

V is TRBV7-2 and J is TRBJ1-5; D is undetermined. Germline CDR1 and CDR2: SGHTA and FQGNSA. The CDR3 consists of 14 residues. Trimming took off 6 bases at V and 7 bases at J, with 16 bases between the two ends. The CDR3 nucleotides read TGTGCCAGCAGTTTAAAGTCAGGCGGCCAGCCCCAGCATTTT. Protein product: CASSLKSGGQPQHF. Full variable domain (rest looked up from reference TRBV7-2 and TRBJ1-5): GAGVSQSPSNKVTEKGKDVELRCDPISGHTALYWYRQSLGQGLEFLIYFQGNSAPDKSGLPSDRFSAERTGGSVSTLTIQRTQQEDSAVYLCASSLKSGGQPQHFGDGTRLSIL.

V usage is TRBV12-3 or TRBV12-4 and J usage is TRBJ2-5; tentative D call: TRBD2 (6 bases). Trimming took off 3 bases at V and 6 bases at J, with 14 bases between the two ends. The CDR3 totals 14 residues. CDR3 region: CASSLWGVGQTQYF. Written as DNA, the CDR3 is TGTGCCAGCAGTTTGTGGGGGGTCGGTCAGACCCAGTACTTC.

The gene calls are TRBV6-2 or TRBV6-3 and TRBJ2-2; TRBD2 aligns across 8 bases. The CDR3 covers 15 residues. Germline assignment: CDR1 MNHEY and CDR2 SVGEGT. Trimming cost V 6 bases and J 7 bases; bases outside gene matches: 10. The CDR3 here is CASRPSGRQGGELFF. The DNA of the CDR3 is TGTGCCAGCAGACCCAGCGGGAGACAAGGCGGGGAGCTGTTTTTT.

The chain carries TRBV4-3 and TRBJ1-1; D call uncertain. The V and J ends lost 0 bases and 3 bases respectively, with 11 bases between them. The CDR3 runs 15 residues. Germline V gene data show CDR1 as LGHNA and CDR2 as YSLEER. CDR3 DNA: TGCGCCAGCAGCCAAGATCGTAGCAGATACACTGAAGCTTTCTTT. Protein: CASSQDRSRYTEAFF.

This rearrangement joins TRBV2 to TRBJ1-5, with D possibly TRBD1 on 5 matching bases. Germline CDR1 and CDR2: SNHLY and FYNNEI. This CDR3 is 19 amino acids long. The germline V and J ends were trimmed by 4 bases and 1 base, with 23 bases remaining between them. In DNA form, the CDR3 reads TGTGCCAGCAGTGGGGTTGATAGTGGGGGTTTGTGGAGCAATCAGCCCCAGCATTTT. Translation: CASSGVDSGGLWSNQPQHF.

This chain uses TRBV7-6 with TRBJ2-5, with D tentatively TRBD1 or TRBD2 (5 bases each). The germline V and J ends were trimmed by 1 base and 0 bases, with 9 bases remaining between them. Germline loops: CDR1 SGHVS, CDR2 FNYEAQ. This CDR3 spans 15 amino acids. CDR3 sequence reads: CASSLVWGHQETQYF. The CDR3 DNA follows: TGTGCCAGCAGCTTAGTCTGGGGACACCAAGAGACCCAGTACTTC. The full variable domain, with the rest looked up from reference TRBV7-6 and TRBJ2-5, is GAGVSQSPRYKVTKRGQDVALRCDPISGHVSLYWYRQALGQGPEFLTYFNYEAQQDKSGLPNDRFSAERPEGSISTLTIQRTEQRDSAMYRCASSLVWGHQETQYFGPGTRLLVL.

In DNA form, the CDR3 reads TGTGCCACCAGCATGGGGGGACTAGCGACAGATACGCAGTATTTT. Its translation is CATSMGGLATDTQYF. The genes are TRBV15 and TRBJ2-3; 10 positions match TRBD2. Trimming cost V 4 bases and J 3 bases; bases outside gene matches: 4. From germline, CDR1 is LNHNV and CDR2 YYDKDF (reference sequence). The CDR3 runs to 15 residues.